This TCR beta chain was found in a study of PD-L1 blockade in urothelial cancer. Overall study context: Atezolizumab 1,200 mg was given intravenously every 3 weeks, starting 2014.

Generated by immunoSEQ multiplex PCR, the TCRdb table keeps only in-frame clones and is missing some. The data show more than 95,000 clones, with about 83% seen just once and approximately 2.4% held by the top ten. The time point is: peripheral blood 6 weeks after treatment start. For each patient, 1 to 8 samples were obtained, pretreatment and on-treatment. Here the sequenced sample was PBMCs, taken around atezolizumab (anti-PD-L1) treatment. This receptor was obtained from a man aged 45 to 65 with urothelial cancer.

For the CDR3, the DNA is TGTGCCAGCAGTGAAGACCCTACGTGGGGCTACTACAATGAGCAGTTCTTC. It specifies CASSEDPTWGYYNEQFF. This chain uses TRBV2 with TRBJ2-1, with D perhaps TRBD1 (5 bases). CDR3 size: 17 residues. V was shortened by 1 base and J by 3 bases, with 16 bases between the two germline ends. Germline V lookup: CDR1 SNHLY, CDR2 FYNNEI.